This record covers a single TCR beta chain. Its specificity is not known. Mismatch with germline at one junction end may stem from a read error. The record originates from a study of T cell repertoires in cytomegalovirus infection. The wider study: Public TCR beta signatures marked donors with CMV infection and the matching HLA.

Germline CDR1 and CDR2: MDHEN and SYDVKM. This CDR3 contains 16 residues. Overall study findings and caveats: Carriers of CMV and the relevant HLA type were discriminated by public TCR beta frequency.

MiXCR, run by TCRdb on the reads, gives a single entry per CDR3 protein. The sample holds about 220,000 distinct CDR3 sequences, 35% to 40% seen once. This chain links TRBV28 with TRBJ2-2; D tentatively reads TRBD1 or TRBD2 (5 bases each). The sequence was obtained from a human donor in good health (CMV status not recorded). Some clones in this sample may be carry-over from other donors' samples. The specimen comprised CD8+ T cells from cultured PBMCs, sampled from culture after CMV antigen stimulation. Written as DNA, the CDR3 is TGTGCCAGCAGTTCCTCCCGGGACGAGAACACCGGGGAGCCGTTTTTT. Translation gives CASSSSRDENTGEPFF. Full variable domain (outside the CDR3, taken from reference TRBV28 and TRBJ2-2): DVKVTQSSRYLVKRTGEKVFLECVQDMDHENMFWYRQDPGLGLRLIYFSYDVKMKEKGDIPEGYSVSREKKERFSLILESASTNQTSMYLCASSSSRDENTGEPFFGEGSRLTVL.